This TCR beta chain was recovered during a study of post-analysis software for immune sequencing data. Study-level findings and limits: Samples from one preparation batch, clustered by F measure, grouped strongly together. People with multiple sclerosis had a significantly lower normalized Chao1 diversity than controls did.

cDNA libraries of TCR beta carried unique molecular identifiers. Each sample of roughly 1 to 11 million input T cells yielded 500,000 or so cDNA molecules, so each molecule approximated one T cell. TCRdb reanalysed the PCR reads using MiXCR and keeps one entry per CDR3 protein. The sample lists 150,000 to 200,000 distinct CDR3 sequences, around 36% occurring once. This clonotype came up a few times. The antigen is undetermined. This receptor was identified in a girl aged 10 to 17 with multiple sclerosis. The sequencing here drew on blood, taken after autologous hematopoietic stem cell transplantation.

This CDR3 is CSVEDLREEQYF. The CDR3 nucleotides are TGCAGCGTTGAAGATCTCAGAGAAGAGCAGTACTTC. The gene calls are TRBV29-1 and TRBJ2-4; D is unclear. Per germline, CDR1 SQVTM and CDR2 ANQGSEA. V was trimmed by 0 bases and J by 13 bases, leaving 13 bases between them. CDR3 length: 12 amino acids.